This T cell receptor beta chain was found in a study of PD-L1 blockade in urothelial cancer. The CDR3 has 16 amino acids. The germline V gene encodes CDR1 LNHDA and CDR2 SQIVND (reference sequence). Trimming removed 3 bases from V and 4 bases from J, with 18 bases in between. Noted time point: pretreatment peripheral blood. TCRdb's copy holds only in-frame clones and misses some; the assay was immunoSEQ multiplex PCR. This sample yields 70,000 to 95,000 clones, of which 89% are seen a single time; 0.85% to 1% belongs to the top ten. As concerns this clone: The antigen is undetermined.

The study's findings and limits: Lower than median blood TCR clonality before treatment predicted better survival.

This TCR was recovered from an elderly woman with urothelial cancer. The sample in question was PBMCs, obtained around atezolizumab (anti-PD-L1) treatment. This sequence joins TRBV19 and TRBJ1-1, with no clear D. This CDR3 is CASSMRAEQRGTEAFF. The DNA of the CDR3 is TGTGCCAGTAGTATGAGGGCGGAACAACGGGGCACTGAAGCTTTCTTT.